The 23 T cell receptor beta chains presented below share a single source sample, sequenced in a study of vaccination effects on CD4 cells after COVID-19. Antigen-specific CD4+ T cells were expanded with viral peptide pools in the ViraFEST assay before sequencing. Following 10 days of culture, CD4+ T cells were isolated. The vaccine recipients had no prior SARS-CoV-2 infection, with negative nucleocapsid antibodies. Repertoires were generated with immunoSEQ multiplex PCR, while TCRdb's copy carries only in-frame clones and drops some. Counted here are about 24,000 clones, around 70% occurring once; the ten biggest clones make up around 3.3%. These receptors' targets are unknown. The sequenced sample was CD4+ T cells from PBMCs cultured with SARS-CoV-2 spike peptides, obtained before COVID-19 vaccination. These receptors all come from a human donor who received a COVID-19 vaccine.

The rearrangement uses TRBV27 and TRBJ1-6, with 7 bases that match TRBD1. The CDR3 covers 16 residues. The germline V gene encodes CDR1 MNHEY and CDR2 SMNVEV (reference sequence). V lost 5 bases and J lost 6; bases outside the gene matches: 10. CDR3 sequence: CASSRYQGGSNSPLHF. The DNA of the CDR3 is TGTGCCAGCAGTAGGTACCAGGGGGGGAGTAATTCACCCCTCCACTTT.

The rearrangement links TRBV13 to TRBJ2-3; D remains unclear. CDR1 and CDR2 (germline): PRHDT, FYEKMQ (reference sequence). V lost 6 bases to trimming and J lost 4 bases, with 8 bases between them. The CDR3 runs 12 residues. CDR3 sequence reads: CASRRTPDTQYF. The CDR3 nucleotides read TGTGCCAGCAGACGTACTCCAGATACGCAGTATTTT. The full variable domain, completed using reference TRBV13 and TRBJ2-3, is AAGVIQSPRHLIKEKRETATLKCYPIPRHDTVYWYQQGPGQDPQFLISFYEKMQSDKGSIPDRFSAQQFSDYHSELNMSSLELGDSALYFCASRRTPDTQYFGPGTRLTVL.

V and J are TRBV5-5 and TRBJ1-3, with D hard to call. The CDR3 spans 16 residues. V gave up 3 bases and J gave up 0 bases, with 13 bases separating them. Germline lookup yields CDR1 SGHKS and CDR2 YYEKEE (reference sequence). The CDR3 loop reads CASSWSGFSSGNTIYF. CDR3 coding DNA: TGTGCCAGCAGCTGGTCCGGGTTCTCCTCTGGAAACACCATATATTTT.

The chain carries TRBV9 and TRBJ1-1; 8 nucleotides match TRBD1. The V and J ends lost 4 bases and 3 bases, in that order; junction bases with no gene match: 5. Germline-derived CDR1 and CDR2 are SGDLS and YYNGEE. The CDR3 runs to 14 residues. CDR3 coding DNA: TGTGCCAGCAGCTTTGGACAGGGTGACACTGAAGCTTTCTTT. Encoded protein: CASSFGQGDTEAFF.

Here the CDR3 reads CATATGGSTDTQYF. The CDR3 coding sequence is TGTGCCACTGCCACGGGGGGGAGCACAGATACGCAGTATTTT. The rearrangement links TRBV24-1 to TRBJ2-3; 8 bases line up with TRBD2. CDR1 KGHDR and CDR2 SFDVKD come from the germline V gene. The V and J ends lost 10 bases and 0 bases, in that order; junction bases with no gene match: 5. This CDR3 is 14 amino acids long.

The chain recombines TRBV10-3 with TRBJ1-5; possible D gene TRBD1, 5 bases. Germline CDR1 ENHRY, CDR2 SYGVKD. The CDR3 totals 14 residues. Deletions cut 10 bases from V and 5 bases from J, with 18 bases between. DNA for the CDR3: TGTGCCACCGGGACCTCCGCAGAGGATCAGCCCCAGCATTTT. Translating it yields CATGTSAEDQPQHF.

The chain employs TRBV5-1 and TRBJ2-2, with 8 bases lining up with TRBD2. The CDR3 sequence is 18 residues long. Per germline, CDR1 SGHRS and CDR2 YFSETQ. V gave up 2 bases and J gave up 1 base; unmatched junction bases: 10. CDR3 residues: CASSLEVNSGVNTGELFF. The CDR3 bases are TGCGCCAGCAGCTTAGAGGTTAATAGCGGGGTGAACACCGGGGAGCTGTTTTTT.

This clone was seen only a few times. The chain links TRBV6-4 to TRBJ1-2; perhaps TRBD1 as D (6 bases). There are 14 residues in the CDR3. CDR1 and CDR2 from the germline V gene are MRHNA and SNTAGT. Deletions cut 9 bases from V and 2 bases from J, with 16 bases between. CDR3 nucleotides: TGTGCCAGATACCACAGGGAGGGAAACTATGGCTACACCTTC. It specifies CARYHREGNYGYTF.

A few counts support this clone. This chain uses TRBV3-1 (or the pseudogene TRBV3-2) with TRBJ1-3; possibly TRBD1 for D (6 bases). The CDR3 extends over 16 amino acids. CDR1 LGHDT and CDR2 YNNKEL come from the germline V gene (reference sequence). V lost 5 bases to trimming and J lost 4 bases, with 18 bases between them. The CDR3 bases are TGTGCCAGCAGCTTTATTGGGCAGGGGACCGGAAACACCATATATTTT. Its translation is CASSFIGQGTGNTIYF.

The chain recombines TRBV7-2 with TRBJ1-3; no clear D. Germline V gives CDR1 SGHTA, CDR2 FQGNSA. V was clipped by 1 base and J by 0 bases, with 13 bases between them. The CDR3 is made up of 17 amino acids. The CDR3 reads CASSLGRLSNSGNTIYF. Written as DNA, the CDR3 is TGTGCCAGCAGCTTAGGACGTCTAAGCAACTCTGGAAACACCATATATTTT.

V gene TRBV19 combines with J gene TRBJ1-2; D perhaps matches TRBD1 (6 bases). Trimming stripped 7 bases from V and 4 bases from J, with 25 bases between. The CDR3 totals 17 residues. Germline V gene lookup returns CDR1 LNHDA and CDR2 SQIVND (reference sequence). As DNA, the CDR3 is TGTGCCAGTACCCTCTCCAGCGGACAGCGGCCTTCCTATGGCTACACCTTC. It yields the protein CASTLSSGQRPSYGYTF.

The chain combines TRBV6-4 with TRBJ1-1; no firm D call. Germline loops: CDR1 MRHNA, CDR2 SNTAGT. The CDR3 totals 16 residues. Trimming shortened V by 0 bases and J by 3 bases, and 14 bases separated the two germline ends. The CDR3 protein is CASSDSRRGRDTEAFF. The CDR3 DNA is TGTGCCAGCAGTGACTCAAGGAGAGGGCGGGACACTGAAGCTTTCTTT.

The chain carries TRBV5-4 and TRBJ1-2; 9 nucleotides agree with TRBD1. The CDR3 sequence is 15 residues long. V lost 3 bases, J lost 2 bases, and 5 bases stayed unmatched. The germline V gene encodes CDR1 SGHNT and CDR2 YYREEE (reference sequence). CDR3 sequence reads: CASSSIDRGNYGYTF. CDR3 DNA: TGTGCCAGCAGCTCCATTGACAGGGGGAACTATGGCTACACCTTC.

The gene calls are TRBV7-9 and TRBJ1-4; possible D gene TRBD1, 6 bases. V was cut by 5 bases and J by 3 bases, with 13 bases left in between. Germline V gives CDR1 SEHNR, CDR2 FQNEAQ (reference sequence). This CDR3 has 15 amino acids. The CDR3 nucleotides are TGTGCCAGCAGCCCAACAGGGCGCCCTAATGAAAAACTGTTTTTT. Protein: CASSPTGRPNEKLFF.

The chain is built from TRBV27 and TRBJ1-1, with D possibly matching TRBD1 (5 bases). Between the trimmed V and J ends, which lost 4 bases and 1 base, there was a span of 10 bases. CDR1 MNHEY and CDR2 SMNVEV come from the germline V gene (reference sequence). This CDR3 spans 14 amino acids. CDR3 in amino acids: CASSYGQGNTEAFF. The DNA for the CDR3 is TGTGCCAGCAGTTACGGTCAGGGGAACACTGAAGCTTTCTTT.

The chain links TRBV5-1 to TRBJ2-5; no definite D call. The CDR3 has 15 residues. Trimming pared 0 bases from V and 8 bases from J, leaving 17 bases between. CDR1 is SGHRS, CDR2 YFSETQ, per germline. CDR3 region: CASSLGNEHRVTQYF. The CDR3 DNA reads TGCGCCAGCAGCTTGGGAAATGAACACCGAGTCACCCAGTACTTC.

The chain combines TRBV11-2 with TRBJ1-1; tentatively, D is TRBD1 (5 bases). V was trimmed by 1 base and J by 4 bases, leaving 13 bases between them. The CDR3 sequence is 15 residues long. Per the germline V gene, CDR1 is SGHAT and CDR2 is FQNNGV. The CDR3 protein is CASSLGGGRPTEAFF. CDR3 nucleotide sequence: TGTGCCAGCAGCTTAGGTGGGGGGAGACCCACTGAAGCTTTCTTT.

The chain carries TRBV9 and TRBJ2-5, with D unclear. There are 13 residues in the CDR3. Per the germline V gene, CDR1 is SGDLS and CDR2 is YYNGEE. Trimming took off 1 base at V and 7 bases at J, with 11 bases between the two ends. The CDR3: CASSVTTPGTQYF. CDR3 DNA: TGTGCCAGCAGCGTAACTACTCCAGGGACCCAGTACTTC.

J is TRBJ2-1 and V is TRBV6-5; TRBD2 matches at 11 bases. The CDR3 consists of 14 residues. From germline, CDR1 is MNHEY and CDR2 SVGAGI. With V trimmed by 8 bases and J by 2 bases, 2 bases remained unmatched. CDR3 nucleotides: TGTGCCAGCGGGACTAGCGGAACCTACAATGAGCAGTTCTTC. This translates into CASGTSGTYNEQFF.

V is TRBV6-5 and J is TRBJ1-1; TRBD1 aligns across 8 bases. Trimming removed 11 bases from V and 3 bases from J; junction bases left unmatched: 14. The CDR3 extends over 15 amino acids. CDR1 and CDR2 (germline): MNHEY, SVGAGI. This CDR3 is CAAWQGAGVHTEAFF. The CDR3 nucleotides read TGTGCCGCGTGGCAGGGGGCCGGGGTACACACTGAAGCTTTCTTT.

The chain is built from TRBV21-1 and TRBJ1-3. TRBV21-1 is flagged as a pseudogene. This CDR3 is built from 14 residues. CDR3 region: CASIEGEDGNTIYF. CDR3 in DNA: TGTGCCAGCATCGAGGGGGAGGATGGAAACACCATATATTTT.

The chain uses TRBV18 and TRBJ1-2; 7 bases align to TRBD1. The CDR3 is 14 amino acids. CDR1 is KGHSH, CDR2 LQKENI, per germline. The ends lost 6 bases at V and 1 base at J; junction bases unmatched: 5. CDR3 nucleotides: TGTGCCAGCTCGACCGGGACAGTTAACTATGGCTACACCTTC. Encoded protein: CASSTGTVNYGYTF.

CDR3 amino acids: CASSLGHPSYEQYF. The CDR3 DNA sequence: TGTGCCAGCAGCTTGGGACACCCCTCCTACGAGCAGTACTTC. This sequence joins TRBV5-6 and TRBJ2-7; D not certain. CDR3 length: 14 residues. CDR1 is SGHDT and CDR2 is YYEEEE in the germline V gene. V was cut by 0 bases and J by 0 bases, with 7 bases left in between.